This T cell receptor beta chain was sequenced during a study of blood T cells in healthy people across ages. For every donor, a draw yielded about 9.7 milliliters of peripheral blood. Per germline, CDR1 SQVTM and CDR2 ANQGSEA. The V end lost 4 bases, the J end lost 2 bases, and 10 bases lay between the germline ends. The CDR3 runs 13 residues. Primers used in a second PCR of about 7 to 12 cycles were a sample-barcoded 5' primer and a J-beta primer mix. TCRdb recomputed calls from the 5' RACE reads with MiXCR, one row per CDR3 protein. This sample has about 640,000 distinct CDR3 sequences; roughly 53% occur once, and the top ten carry around 37%.

The sequenced material came from blood. This chain links TRBV29-1 with TRBJ2-3; tentative D call: TRBD1 (6 bases). This receptor was identified in a man aged 60 to 69 in good health. The CDR3 DNA follows: TGCAGCGTTGCGGGACAAGACACAGATACGCAGTATTTT. Translated: CSVAGQDTDTQYF.